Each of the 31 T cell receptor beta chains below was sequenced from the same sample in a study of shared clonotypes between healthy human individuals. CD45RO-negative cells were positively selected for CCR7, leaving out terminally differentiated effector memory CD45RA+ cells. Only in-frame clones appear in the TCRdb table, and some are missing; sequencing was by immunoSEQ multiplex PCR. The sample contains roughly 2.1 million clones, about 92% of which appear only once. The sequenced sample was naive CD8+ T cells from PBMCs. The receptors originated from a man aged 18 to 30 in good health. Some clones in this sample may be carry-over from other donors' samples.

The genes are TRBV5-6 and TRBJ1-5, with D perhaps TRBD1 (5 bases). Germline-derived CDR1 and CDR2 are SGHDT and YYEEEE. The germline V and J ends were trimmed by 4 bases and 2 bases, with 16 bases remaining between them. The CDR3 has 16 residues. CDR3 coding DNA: TGTGCCAGCAGCACCTTAACCGGGACGGGCAATCAGCCCCAGCATTTT. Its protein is CASSTLTGTGNQPQHF.

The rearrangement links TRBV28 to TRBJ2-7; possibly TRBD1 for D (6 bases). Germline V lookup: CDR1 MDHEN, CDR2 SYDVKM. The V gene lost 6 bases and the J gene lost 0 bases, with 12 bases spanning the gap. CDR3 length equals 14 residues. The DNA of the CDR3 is TGTGCCAGCAGACGGCACAGGGACTCCTACGAGCAGTACTTC. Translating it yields CASRRHRDSYEQYF.

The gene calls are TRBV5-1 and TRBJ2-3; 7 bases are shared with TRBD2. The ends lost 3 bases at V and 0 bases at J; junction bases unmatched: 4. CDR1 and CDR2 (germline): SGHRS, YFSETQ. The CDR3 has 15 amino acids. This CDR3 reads CASSWVGGSTDTQYF. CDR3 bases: TGCGCCAGCAGCTGGGTCGGGGGGAGCACAGATACGCAGTATTTT.

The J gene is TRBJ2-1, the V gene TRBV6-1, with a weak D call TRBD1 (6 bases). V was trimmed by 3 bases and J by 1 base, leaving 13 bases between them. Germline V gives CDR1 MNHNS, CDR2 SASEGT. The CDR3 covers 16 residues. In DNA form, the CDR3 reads TGTGCCAGCAGTGACTACAGGGAAGTGTCCTACAATGAGCAGTTCTTC. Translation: CASSDYREVSYNEQFF.

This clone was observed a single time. For the CDR3, the DNA is TGTGCCAGCAGCCCGACAGGGGGCCTCCTTCAAGAGACCCAGTACTTC. It is translated as CASSPTGGLLQETQYF. The genes are TRBV11-2 and TRBJ2-5; 10 positions match TRBD1. This CDR3 has 16 amino acids. The V gene's germline CDR1 is SGHAT and CDR2 FQNNGV. V was clipped by 5 bases and J by 2 bases; unmatched bases: 8.

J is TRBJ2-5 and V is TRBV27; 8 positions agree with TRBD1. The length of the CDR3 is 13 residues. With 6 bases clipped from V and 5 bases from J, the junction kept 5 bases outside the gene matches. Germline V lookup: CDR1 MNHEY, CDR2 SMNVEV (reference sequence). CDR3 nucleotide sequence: TGTGCCAGCAGCCAGGGGGCGCTCGAGACCCAGTACTTC. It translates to CASSQGALETQYF.

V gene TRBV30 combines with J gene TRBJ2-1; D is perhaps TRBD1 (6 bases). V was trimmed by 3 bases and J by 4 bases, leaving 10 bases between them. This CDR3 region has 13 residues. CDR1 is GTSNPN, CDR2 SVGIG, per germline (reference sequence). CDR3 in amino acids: CAWRSTGYNEQFF. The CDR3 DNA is TGTGCCTGGAGAAGTACAGGGTACAATGAGCAGTTCTTC.

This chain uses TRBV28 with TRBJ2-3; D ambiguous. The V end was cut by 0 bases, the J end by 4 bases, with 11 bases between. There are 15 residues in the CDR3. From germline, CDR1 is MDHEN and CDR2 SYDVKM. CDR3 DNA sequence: TGTGCCAGCAGTTTATGGAGGAGCAACCCAGATACGCAGTATTTT. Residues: CASSLWRSNPDTQYF.

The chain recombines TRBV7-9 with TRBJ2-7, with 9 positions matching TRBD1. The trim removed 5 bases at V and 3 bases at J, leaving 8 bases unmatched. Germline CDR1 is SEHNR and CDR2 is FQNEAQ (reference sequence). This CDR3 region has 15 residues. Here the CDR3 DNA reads TGTGCCAGCAGCCGAGAACAGGGGGCGATCTACGAGCAGTACTTC. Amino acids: CASSREQGAIYEQYF.

The chain's CDR3 is CASGITIANTGELFF. Here the CDR3 DNA reads TGTGCCAGCGGGATCACAATCGCGAACACCGGGGAGCTGTTTTTT. V gene TRBV9 combines with J gene TRBJ2-2; D remains unclear. The length of the CDR3 is 15 residues. The germline V gene has CDR1 SGDLS and CDR2 YYNGEE. The V end was cut by 7 bases, the J end by 0 bases, with 13 bases between. Based on the CDR3 plus reference TRBV9 and TRBJ2-2, the full variable domain is DSGVTQTPKHLITATGQRVTLRCSPRSGDLSVYWYQQSLDQGLQFLIQYYNGEERAKGNILERFSAQQFPDLHSELNLSSLELGDSALYFCASGITIANTGELFFGEGSRLTVL.

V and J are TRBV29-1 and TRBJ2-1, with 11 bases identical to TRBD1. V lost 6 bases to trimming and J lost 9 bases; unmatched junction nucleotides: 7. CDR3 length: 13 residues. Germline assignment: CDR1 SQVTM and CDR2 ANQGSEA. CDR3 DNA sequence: TGCAGCGTAGACGGACAGGGGGCAAGTGAGCAGTTCTTC. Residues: CSVDGQGASEQFF.

The CDR3 DNA is TGTGCCAGCAGCCCAGGGGGGACCCGAATGAACACTGAAGCTTTCTTT. Its translation: CASSPGGTRMNTEAFF. This chain links TRBV9 with TRBJ1-1, with 7 bases aligning to TRBD1. From germline, CDR1 is SGDLS and CDR2 YYNGEE. Trimming removed 4 bases from V and 0 bases from J; junction bases left unmatched: 9. This CDR3 is 16 amino acids long.

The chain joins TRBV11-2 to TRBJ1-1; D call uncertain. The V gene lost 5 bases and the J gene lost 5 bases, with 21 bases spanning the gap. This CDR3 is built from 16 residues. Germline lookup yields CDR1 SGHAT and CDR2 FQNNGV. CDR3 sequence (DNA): TGTGCCAGCAGCCCCATGCCCCGGGGTTCGCGAACTGAAGCTTTCTTT. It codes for CASSPMPRGSRTEAFF.

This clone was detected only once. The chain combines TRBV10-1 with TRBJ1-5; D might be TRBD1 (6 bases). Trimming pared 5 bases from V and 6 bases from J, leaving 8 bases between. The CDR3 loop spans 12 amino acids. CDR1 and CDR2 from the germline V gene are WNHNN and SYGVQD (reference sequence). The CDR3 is CASSTGPQPQHF. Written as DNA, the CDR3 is TGCGCCAGCAGTACAGGGCCTCAGCCCCAGCATTTT.

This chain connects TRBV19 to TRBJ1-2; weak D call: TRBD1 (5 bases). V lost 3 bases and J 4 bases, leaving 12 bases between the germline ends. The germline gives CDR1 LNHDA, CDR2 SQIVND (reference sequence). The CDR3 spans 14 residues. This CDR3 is CASSIEAGPYGYTF. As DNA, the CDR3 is TGTGCCAGTAGTATTGAAGCAGGGCCCTATGGCTACACCTTC.

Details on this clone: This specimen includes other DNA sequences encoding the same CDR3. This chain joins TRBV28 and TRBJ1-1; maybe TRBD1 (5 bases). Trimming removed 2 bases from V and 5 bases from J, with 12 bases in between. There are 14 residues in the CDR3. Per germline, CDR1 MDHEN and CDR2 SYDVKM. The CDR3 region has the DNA TGTGCCAGCAGTTTAACGAGGGGCGGAACTGAAGCTTTCTTT. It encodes CASSLTRGGTEAFF.

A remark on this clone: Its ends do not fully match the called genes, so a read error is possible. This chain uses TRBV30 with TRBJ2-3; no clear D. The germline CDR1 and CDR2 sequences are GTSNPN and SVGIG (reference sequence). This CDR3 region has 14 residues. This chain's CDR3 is CAWSGTDSTYTQYF. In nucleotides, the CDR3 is TGTGCCTGGAGTGGGACCGACTCCACATATACGCAGTATTTT.

The chain's CDR3 is CASSQFWREGPDTQYF. The CDR3 region has the DNA TGTGCCAGCAGTCAGTTTTGGCGGGAGGGCCCCGATACGCAGTATTTT. V is TRBV2 and J is TRBJ2-3; the match to TRBD2 covers 9 bases. The length of the CDR3 is 16 residues. Germline V gene lookup returns CDR1 SNHLY and CDR2 FYNNEI. V shed 5 bases and J 6 bases; nucleotides not matched to a gene: 12.

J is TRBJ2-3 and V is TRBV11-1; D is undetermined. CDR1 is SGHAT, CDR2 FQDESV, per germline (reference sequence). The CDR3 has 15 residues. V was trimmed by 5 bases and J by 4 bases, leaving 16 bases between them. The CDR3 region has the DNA TGTGCCAGCAGCCACTCGCCGCGGTGGGCAGATACGCAGTATTTT. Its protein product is CASSHSPRWADTQYF.

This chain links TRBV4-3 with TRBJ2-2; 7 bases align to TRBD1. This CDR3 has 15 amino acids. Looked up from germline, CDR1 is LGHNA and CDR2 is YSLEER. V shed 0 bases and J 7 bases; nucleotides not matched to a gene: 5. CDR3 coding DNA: TGCGCCAGCAGCCAAGATGAGACAGGGCACGGGGAGCTGTTTTTT. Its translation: CASSQDETGHGELFF.

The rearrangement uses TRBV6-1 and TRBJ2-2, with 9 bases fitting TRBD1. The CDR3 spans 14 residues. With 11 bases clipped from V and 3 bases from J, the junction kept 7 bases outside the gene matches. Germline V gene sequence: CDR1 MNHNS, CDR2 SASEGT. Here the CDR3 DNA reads TGTGCCCACGGCTGGACAGGGGACACCGGGGAGCTGTTTTTT. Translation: CAHGWTGDTGELFF.

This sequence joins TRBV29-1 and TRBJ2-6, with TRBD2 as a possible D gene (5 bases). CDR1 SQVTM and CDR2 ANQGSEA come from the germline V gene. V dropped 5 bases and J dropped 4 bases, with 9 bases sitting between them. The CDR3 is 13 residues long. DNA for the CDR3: TGCAGCGTTCGGGGTAGAGGGGCCAACGTCCTGACTTTC. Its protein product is CSVRGRGANVLTF.

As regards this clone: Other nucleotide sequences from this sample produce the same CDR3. CDR3 sequence: CAWSPGTGFYEQYF. The CDR3 DNA reads as TGTGCCTGGAGCCCCGGGACAGGGTTCTACGAGCAGTACTTC. V is TRBV30 and J is TRBJ2-7; 9 bases map to TRBD1. This CDR3 has 14 amino acids. Germline loops: CDR1 GTSNPN, CDR2 SVGIG (reference sequence). Losses at the gene ends were 3 bases for V and 3 bases for J; bases not matched to a gene: 6.

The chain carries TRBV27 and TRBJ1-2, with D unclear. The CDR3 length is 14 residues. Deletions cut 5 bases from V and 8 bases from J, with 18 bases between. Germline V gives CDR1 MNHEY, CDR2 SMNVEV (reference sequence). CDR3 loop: CASSPQDIREGYTF. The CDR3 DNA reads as TGTGCCAGCAGTCCTCAGGATATCCGAGAAGGCTACACCTTC.

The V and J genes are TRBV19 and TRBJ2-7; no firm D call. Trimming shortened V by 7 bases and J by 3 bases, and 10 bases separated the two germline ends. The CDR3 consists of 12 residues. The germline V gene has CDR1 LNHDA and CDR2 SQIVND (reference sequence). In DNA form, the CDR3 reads TGTGCCAGTACCTCGGGTCTCTACGAGCAGTACTTC. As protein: CASTSGLYEQYF.

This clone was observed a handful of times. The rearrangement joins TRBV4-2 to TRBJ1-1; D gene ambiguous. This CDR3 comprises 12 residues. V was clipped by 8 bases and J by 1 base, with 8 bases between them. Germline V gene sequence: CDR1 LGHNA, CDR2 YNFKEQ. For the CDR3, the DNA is TGTGCCAGCTCTCGGCCGAACACTGAAGCTTTCTTT. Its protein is CASSRPNTEAFF.

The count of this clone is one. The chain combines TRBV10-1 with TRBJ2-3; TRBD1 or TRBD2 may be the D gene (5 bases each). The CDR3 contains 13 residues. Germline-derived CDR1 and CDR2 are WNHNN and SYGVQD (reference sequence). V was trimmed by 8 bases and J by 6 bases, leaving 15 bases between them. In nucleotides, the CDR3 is TGCGCCAGCTCCTTGGGGGAGTTCGATACGCAGTATTTT. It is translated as CASSLGEFDTQYF.

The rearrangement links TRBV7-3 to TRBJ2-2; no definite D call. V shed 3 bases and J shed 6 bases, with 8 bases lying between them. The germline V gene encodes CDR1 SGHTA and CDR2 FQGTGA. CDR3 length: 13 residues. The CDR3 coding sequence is TGTGCCAGCAGCTTCAACTTAGCCGGGGAGCTGTTTTTT. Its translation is CASSFNLAGELFF. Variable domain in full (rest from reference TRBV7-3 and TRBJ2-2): GAGVSQTPSNKVTEKGKYVELRCDPISGHTALYWYRQSLGQGPEFLIYFQGTGAADDSGLPNDRFFAVRPEGSVSTLKIQRTERGDSAVYLCASSFNLAGELFFGEGSRLTVL.

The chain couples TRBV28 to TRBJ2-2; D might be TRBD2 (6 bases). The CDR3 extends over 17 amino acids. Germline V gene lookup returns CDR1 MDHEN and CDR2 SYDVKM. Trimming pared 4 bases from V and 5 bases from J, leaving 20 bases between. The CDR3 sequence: CASSSGFGGARTGELFF. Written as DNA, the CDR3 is TGTGCCAGCAGTTCGGGTTTTGGAGGGGCGAGGACCGGGGAGCTGTTTTTT.

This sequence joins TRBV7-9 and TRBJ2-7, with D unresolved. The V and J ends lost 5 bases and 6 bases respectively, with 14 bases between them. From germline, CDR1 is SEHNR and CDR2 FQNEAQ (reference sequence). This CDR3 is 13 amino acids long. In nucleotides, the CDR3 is TGTGCCAGCAGCCCGCCCCTGGCTTCCGAGCAGTACTTC. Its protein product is CASSPPLASEQYF.

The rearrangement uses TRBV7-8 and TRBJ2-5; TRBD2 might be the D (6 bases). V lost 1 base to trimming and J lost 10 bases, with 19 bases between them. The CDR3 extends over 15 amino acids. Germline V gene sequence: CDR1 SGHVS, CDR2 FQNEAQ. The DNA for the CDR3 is TGTGCCAGCAGCTTAGTGGTAGGCCTCACGGGGGACCAGTACTTC. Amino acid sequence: CASSLVVGLTGDQYF. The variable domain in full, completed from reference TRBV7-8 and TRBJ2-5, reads GAGVSQSPRYKVAKRGQDVALRCDPISGHVSLFWYQQALGQGPEFLTYFQNEAQLDKSGLPSDRFFAERPEGSVSTLKIQRTQQEDSAVYLCASSLVVGLTGDQYFGPGTRLLVL.